These 15 T cell receptor beta chains originate from one sample sequenced in a study of blood T cells in healthy people across ages. A second PCR of roughly 7 to 11 cycles used a sample-barcoded 5' primer and a J-beta primer mix. MiXCR was run by TCRdb on the 5' RACE reads, yielding one entry per CDR3 protein. The table includes hundreds of thousands of distinct CDR3 sequences, roughly 60% detected once. Specimen: blood. The source of these receptors is a man in his thirties or forties in good health.

This chain joins TRBV20-1 and TRBJ2-5; D is ambiguous. The J call is in doubt because the DNA end fits TRBJ2-7 better. The CDR3 extends over 16 amino acids. Germline CDR1 DFQATT, CDR2 SNEGSKA (reference sequence). The CDR3 sequence: CSARAANFSATYEQYF. CDR3 DNA: TGCAGTGCTAGAGCCGCAAACTTCAGCGCGACCTACGAGCAGTACTTC.

V gene TRBV7-2 combines with J gene TRBJ2-7; no firm D call. With 3 bases removed from V and 7 bases from J, the gap between germline ends came to 13 bases. The CDR3 consists of 13 residues. Looked up from germline, CDR1 is SGHTA and CDR2 is FQGNSA. Here the CDR3 DNA reads TGTGCCAGCAGCTTCAGACTTAACAATGAGCAGTACTTC. Residues: CASSFRLNNEQYF.

The chain combines TRBV12-3 or TRBV12-4 with TRBJ1-5; no firm D call. The CDR3 consists of 15 residues. With 2 bases removed from V and 6 bases from J, the gap between germline ends came to 14 bases. Here the CDR3 reads CASSLSAGRGQPQHF. CDR3 sequence (DNA): TGTGCCAGCAGTTTATCCGCCGGCCGGGGTCAGCCCCAGCATTTT.

The V and J genes are TRBV3-1 and TRBJ2-1, with 9 bases that match TRBD2. The CDR3 spans 17 residues. Germline trimming cut 2 bases from V and 5 bases from J; bases unmatched to any gene: 10. Germline CDR1 LGHDT, CDR2 YNNKEL (reference sequence). The CDR3 DNA is TGTGCCAGCAGCCAATCGCAGACTAGCGGAGAGAACAATGAGCAGTTCTTC. Amino acid sequence: CASSQSQTSGENNEQFF.

This clonotype has only a few counts. The chain joins TRBV7-2 to TRBJ2-7; possibly TRBD2 for D (5 bases). This CDR3 has 15 residues. The V end lost 6 bases, the J end lost 0 bases, and 15 bases lay between the germline ends. Germline lookup yields CDR1 SGHTA and CDR2 FQGNSA. The CDR3 coding sequence is TGTGCCAGCAGACCTTGGCGGGTGAGCTCCTACGAGCAGTACTTC. Translating gives CASRPWRVSSYEQYF.

The chain carries TRBV30 and TRBJ2-6, with D perhaps given as TRBD1 or TRBD2 (6 bases each). The CDR3 length is 15 residues. The V end lost 0 bases, the J end lost 4 bases, and 10 bases lay between the germline ends. Germline values: CDR1 GTSNPN, CDR2 SVGIG (reference sequence). The CDR3 nucleotides are TGTGCCTGGAGTGTTTCGGGGGCGGGGGCCAACGTCCTGACTTTC. As protein: CAWSVSGAGANVLTF. The full variable domain, rest sourced from reference TRBV30 and TRBJ2-6, is SQTIHQWPATLVQPVGSPLSLECTVEGTSNPNLYWYRQAAGRGLQLLFYSVGIGQISSEVPQNLSASRPQDRQFILSSKKLLLSDSGFYLCAWSVSGAGANVLTFGAGSRLTVL.

The chain has TRBV6-1 and TRBJ1-6; unclear D gene. V dropped 2 bases and J dropped 7 bases, with 6 bases sitting between them. The CDR3 contains 13 residues. Germline CDR1 MNHNS, CDR2 SASEGT. In nucleotides, the CDR3 is TGTGCCAGCAGTGAAAGCCTAAATTCACCCCTCCACTTT. Translated: CASSESLNSPLHF.

This clonotype appeared a single time. The chain employs TRBV6-2 or TRBV6-3 and TRBJ2-7; 7 nucleotides align to TRBD2. CDR3 length: 13 residues. CDR1 is MNHEY, CDR2 SVGEGT, per germline. Trimming took 8 bases from V and 6 from J; bases not matched to a gene: 10. This chain's CDR3 is CASGGRAGSEQYF. CDR3 nucleotide sequence: TGTGCCAGCGGAGGGAGGGCCGGGTCCGAGCAGTACTTC.

The chain couples TRBV12-3 or TRBV12-4 to TRBJ1-2; possibly TRBD1 for D (5 bases). CDR3 length: 13 residues. V lost 7 bases and J lost 7, with 16 bases in between. CDR3 coding DNA: TGTGCCAGCATCATTTTGGGGGGAGGTGGCTACACCTTC. This encodes CASIILGGGGYTF.

The rearrangement joins TRBV7-9 to TRBJ2-7; D is perhaps TRBD1 (6 bases). Germline CDR1 SEHNR, CDR2 FQNEAQ (reference sequence). The CDR3 contains 15 residues. Deletions cut 4 bases from V and 0 bases from J, with 13 bases between. The CDR3 coding sequence is TGTGCCAGCAGCTGGGGGCCCCTCAGCTCCTACGAGCAGTACTTC. Its protein product is CASSWGPLSSYEQYF.

The V gene is TRBV4-2, the J gene TRBJ1-2; 7 bases are shared with TRBD1. V lost 0 bases and J lost 4; bases outside the gene matches: 5. Germline lookup yields CDR1 LGHNA and CDR2 YNFKEQ. The CDR3 covers 15 residues. In DNA, the CDR3 is TGTGCCAGCAGCCAAGATGCGACAGGGTCCTATGGCTACACCTTC. This codes for CASSQDATGSYGYTF.

This clonotype was recorded at least ten times. The CDR3 is CASSLSGKGYEQYF. The CDR3 nucleotides are TGTGCCAGCAGCCTGAGCGGGAAGGGTTACGAGCAGTACTTC. The V and J genes are TRBV7-9 and TRBJ2-7; 7 bases align to TRBD2. Germline CDR1 SEHNR, CDR2 FQNEAQ (reference sequence). V shed 5 bases and J 4 bases; nucleotides not matched to a gene: 8. The CDR3 covers 14 residues.

V and J are TRBV7-9 and TRBJ2-3; 7 nucleotides agree with TRBD1. The CDR3 covers 15 residues. Unmatched junction bases numbered 9, after V lost 6 bases and J lost 3 bases. Germline V gives CDR1 SEHNR, CDR2 FQNEAQ (reference sequence). DNA of the CDR3: TGTGCCAGCAGTGCTGGACAGGCCCAAACAGATACGCAGTATTTT. Its translation is CASSAGQAQTDTQYF. The whole variable domain, remainder taken from reference TRBV7-9 and TRBJ2-3, is DTGVSQNPRHKITKRGQNVTFRCDPISEHNRLYWYRQTLGQGPEFLTYFQNEAQLEKSRLLSDRFSAERPKGSFSTLEIQRTEQGDSAMYLCASSAGQAQTDTQYFGPGTRLTVL.

The chain combines TRBV5-5 with TRBJ2-1; tentative D call: TRBD1 (5 bases). The germline gives CDR1 SGHKS, CDR2 YYEKEE (reference sequence). The CDR3 covers 15 residues. V dropped 1 base and J dropped 13 bases, with 21 bases sitting between them. Written as DNA, the CDR3 is TGTGCCAGCAGCTTGAATCCGCAGGGTAAAGAGACCCAGTTCTTC. Translation gives CASSLNPQGKETQFF. Variable domain in full (rest from reference TRBV5-5 and TRBJ2-1): DAGVTQSPTHLIKTRGQQVTLRCSPISGHKSVSWYQQVLGQGPQFIFQYYEKEERGRGNFPDRFSARQFPNYSSELNVNALLLGDSALYLCASSLNPQGKETQFFGPGTRLTVL.

The chain combines TRBV28 with TRBJ2-7; no clear D gene. Between the trimmed V and J ends, which lost 4 bases and 3 bases, there was a span of 13 bases. The germline V gene encodes CDR1 MDHEN and CDR2 SYDVKM. There are 14 residues in the CDR3. CDR3 in DNA: TGTGCCAGCAGTTCAGTCGACAAAATCTACGAGCAGTACTTC. Residues: CASSSVDKIYEQYF.